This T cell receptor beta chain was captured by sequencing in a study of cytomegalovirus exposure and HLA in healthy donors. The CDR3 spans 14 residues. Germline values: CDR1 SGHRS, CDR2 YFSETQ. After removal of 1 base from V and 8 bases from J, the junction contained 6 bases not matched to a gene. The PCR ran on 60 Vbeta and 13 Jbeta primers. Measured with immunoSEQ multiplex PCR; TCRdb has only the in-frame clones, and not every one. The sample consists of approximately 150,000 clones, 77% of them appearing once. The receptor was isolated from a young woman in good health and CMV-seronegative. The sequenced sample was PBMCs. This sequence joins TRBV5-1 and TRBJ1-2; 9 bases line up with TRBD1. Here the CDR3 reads CASSLSGQGLGYTF. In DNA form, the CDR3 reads TGCGCCAGCAGCTTGTCGGGACAGGGTTTAGGCTACACCTTC.